This TCR beta chain was retrieved from a study of cytomegalovirus exposure and HLA in healthy donors. CDR3 length equals 16 residues. The junction had 13 bases not matched to a gene; V was cut back by 11 bases and J by 5 bases. The germline V gene encodes CDR1 SEHNR and CDR2 FQNEAQ (reference sequence). Notes on this clone: The antigen is not known.

Findings of the study overall: Three of the chains that were CMV-associated were confirmed in vitro to be specific for CMV antigens.

Primers included in the PCR were 60 Vbeta and 13 Jbeta primers. TCRdb's table, derived via immunoSEQ multiplex PCR, lists solely in-frame clones and lacks some. The table includes 150,000 to 200,000 clones, 75% detected once. The sequence came from a male donor in good health and CMV-seronegative. Source material: PBMCs. The chain couples TRBV7-9 to TRBJ2-5, with TRBD2 matching over 14 bases. The CDR3 protein is CALSPGTSGSGETQYF. CDR3 coding DNA: TGTGCCCTCTCTCCCGGGACTAGCGGGAGTGGGGAGACCCAGTACTTC.